These 25 T cell receptor beta chains share one sample of origin, sequenced in a study of T-cell reconstitution after alpha-beta-depleted transplantation in children (dated by TCRdb to 2016 to 2017). The library was obtained by PCR. For sequencing, an Illumina HiSeq 2500 was employed. TCR libraries were prepared with molecular barcoding, using unique molecular identifiers to normalize TCRbeta repertoire quantification. TCRdb trimmed the raw reads at Q25, called clones with MiXCR and kept productive beta chains. Each record represents a unique CDR3 protein, reported with the most common genes and DNA among its rows. This sample gives fewer than 350,000 distinct CDR3 sequences in total; over 9.5% of them show up just once. The biggest ten clones account for 7.5% of the sample. The sample's treatment or condition label is to be understood as: allogeneic hematopoietic cell transplantation with graft depleted of TCRalphabeta T cells and CD19 B cells.

Sequencing was performed on PBMCs, taken before TCRalphabeta/CD19-depleted stem cell transplant. These receptors were collected from a boy under three years old with acute myeloid leukemia, due to receive a stem cell transplant.

Note on this clonotype: This could be a read error, since a much larger clone is one nucleotide away. CDR3 sequence (DNA): TGTGCCAGCAGTTCCTATGGGGCGGGGCACACCTACGAGCAGTACTTC. Translating gives CASSSYGAGHTYEQYF. The V call is TRBV27, the J call TRBJ2-7; the D gene is possibly TRBD2 (6 bases). Germline V gives CDR1 MNHEY, CDR2 SMNVEV (reference sequence). Trimming cost V 4 bases and J 2 bases, with 18 bases left between them. The CDR3 consists of 16 residues.

This clonotype was detected many times. The chain links TRBV6-1 to TRBJ2-7, with D maybe TRBD2 (5 bases). V lost 4 bases, J lost 2 bases, and 9 bases lay in between. The germline V gene has CDR1 MNHNS and CDR2 SASEGT. The CDR3 length is 13 residues. The chain's CDR3 is CASSGLPPYEQYF. As DNA, the CDR3 is TGTGCCAGCAGTGGACTACCTCCCTACGAGCAGTACTTC.

Many counts were recorded for this clonotype. The gene calls are TRBV7-8 and TRBJ2-1, with TRBD2 matching over 7 bases. V shed 0 bases, J shed 9 bases, and the junction held 5 bases outside the gene matches. The germline V gene encodes CDR1 SGHVS and CDR2 FQNEAQ. This CDR3 is 14 amino acids long. The CDR3 DNA is TGTGCCAGCAGCTTAGCACTAGCGAGGGGTGAGCAGTTCTTC. It yields the protein CASSLALARGEQFF.

This clonotype was seen a few times. The CDR3 DNA reads TGTGCCAGTAGTATAGCGGGAGGGTCCTACAATGAGCAGTTCTTC. This gives the protein CASSIAGGSYNEQFF. The J gene is TRBJ2-1, the V gene TRBV19, with TRBD2 matching 8 bases. The CDR3 consists of 15 residues. V trimming: 1 base; J trimming: 1 base; junction bases outside the gene matches: 0. Germline CDR1 is LNHDA and CDR2 is SQIVND (reference sequence).

This clonotype came up many times. The rearrangement links TRBV5-6 to TRBJ2-1; 7 nucleotides match TRBD1. The germline gives CDR1 SGHDT, CDR2 YYEEEE. V lost 4 bases, J lost 3 bases, and 4 bases stayed unmatched. This CDR3 spans 14 amino acids. CDR3 DNA sequence: TGTGCCAGCAGCGAGGGACAGCTCTACAATGAGCAGTTCTTC. Translated: CASSEGQLYNEQFF.

This clonotype appeared many times. The chain recombines TRBV24-1 with TRBJ2-1; 11 bases are shared with TRBD2. Germline V gene lookup returns CDR1 KGHDR and CDR2 SFDVKD. V gave up 3 bases and J gave up 3 bases; unmatched junction bases: 3. The CDR3 has 16 residues. CDR3 sequence: CATSDPGTSGYNEQFF. The CDR3 DNA follows: TGTGCCACCAGTGATCCCGGGACTAGCGGCTACAATGAGCAGTTCTTC.

This clonotype was found many times. The J gene is TRBJ2-7, the V gene TRBV20-1; D call uncertain. V was trimmed by 5 bases and J by 0 bases, leaving 14 bases between them. The CDR3 loop spans 14 amino acids. The V gene's germline CDR1 is DFQATT and CDR2 SNEGSKA (reference sequence). The CDR3 DNA is TGCAGTGCTCCTTCGTCTAGGGTCTCCTACGAGCAGTACTTC. Amino acids: CSAPSSRVSYEQYF.

This clonotype showed up many times. The chain is built from TRBV10-3 and TRBJ2-1, with TRBD2 as a possible D gene (6 bases). Germline V lookup: CDR1 ENHRY, CDR2 SYGVKD. The ends were cut back, 2 bases at V and 16 bases at J, with 12 bases in the middle. This CDR3 spans 11 amino acids. For the CDR3, the DNA is TGTGCCATCAGTGAGGGGACTCCGGGATTCTTC. Translation: CAISEGTPGFF.

This clonotype has at least ten counts. The chain links TRBV6-5 to TRBJ1-1, with D maybe TRBD1 (6 bases). Looked up from germline, CDR1 is MNHEY and CDR2 is SVGAGI. The CDR3 contains 16 residues. The germline V and J ends were trimmed by 2 bases and 2 bases, with 15 bases remaining between them. The CDR3 DNA reads TGTGCCAGCAGTTACGAGAACTTACAGGGAAACACTGAAGCTTTCTTT. This gives the protein CASSYENLQGNTEAFF.

This clonotype was recorded at least ten times. The rearrangement uses TRBV5-1 and TRBJ2-1; 11 bases agree with TRBD2. Germline assignment: CDR1 SGHRS and CDR2 YFSETQ. V was clipped by 0 bases and J by 10 bases; unmatched bases: 12. This CDR3 comprises 17 residues. The DNA for the CDR3 is TGCGCCAGCAGCTTGGCACTAGCGGGAGTTTCGGTGTACGAGCAGTTCTTC. Translation gives CASSLALAGVSVYEQFF.

At least ten counts were recorded for this clonotype. This chain joins TRBV4-1 and TRBJ2-5; possibly TRBD1 or TRBD2 for D (5 bases each). The CDR3 extends over 16 amino acids. Per the germline V gene, CDR1 is MGHRA and CDR2 is YSYEKL. V shed 6 bases and J shed 2 bases, with 19 bases lying between them. CDR3 sequence (DNA): TGCGCCAGCAGACGGGTCGGGGCAGGCAAACAAGAGACCCAGTACTTC. Amino acid sequence: CASRRVGAGKQETQYF.

The table lists this clonotype with many counts. The chain carries TRBV28 and TRBJ2-1; 7 nucleotides line up with TRBD2. Unmatched junction bases numbered 6, after V lost 5 bases and J lost 5 bases. Germline CDR1 MDHEN, CDR2 SYDVKM. The CDR3 runs 14 residues. The CDR3 DNA reads TGTGCCAGCAGTCCCTTCGGACTAGACAATGAGCAGTTCTTC. Protein product: CASSPFGLDNEQFF. Full variable domain (rest looked up from reference TRBV28 and TRBJ2-1): DVKVTQSSRYLVKRTGEKVFLECVQDMDHENMFWYRQDPGLGLRLIYFSYDVKMKEKGDIPEGYSVSREKKERFSLILESASTNQTSMYLCASSPFGLDNEQFFGPGTRLTVL.

This clonotype was observed a handful of times. The rearrangement uses TRBV11-3 and TRBJ2-5, with D possibly TRBD2 on 6 matching bases. The ends were cut back, 1 base at V and 2 bases at J, with 17 bases in the middle. The CDR3 spans 17 residues. CDR1 and CDR2 (germline): SGHNT, YENEEA. CDR3 in DNA: TGTGCCAGCAGCTTAGCAGGACGGGACTCTAAACAAGAGACCCAGTACTTC. Translating gives CASSLAGRDSKQETQYF.

This clonotype was detected a few times. The genes are TRBV12-5 and TRBJ1-5, with 10 bases matching TRBD1. The CDR3 has 18 residues. Germline V gene data show CDR1 as LGHNT and CDR2 as FRNRAP. Trimming at V came to 2 bases and at J to 0 bases, leaving 7 bases not matched to a gene. CDR3 protein: CASGLTGQGRNSNQPQHF. In DNA form, the CDR3 reads TGTGCTAGTGGTTTGACGGGACAGGGGCGGAATAGCAATCAGCCCCAGCATTTT.

This clonotype was seen repeatedly, ten times or more. The gene calls are TRBV9 and TRBJ1-1; D gene uncertain. The V gene's germline CDR1 is SGDLS and CDR2 YYNGEE. There are 14 residues in the CDR3. Deletions cut 4 bases from V and 3 bases from J, with 13 bases between. The CDR3 DNA sequence: TGTGCCAGCAGCCCCGGCTCCCGTGACACTGAAGCTTTCTTT. It translates to CASSPGSRDTEAFF. Based on the CDR3 plus reference TRBV9 and TRBJ1-1, the full variable domain is DSGVTQTPKHLITATGQRVTLRCSPRSGDLSVYWYQQSLDQGLQFLIQYYNGEERAKGNILERFSAQQFPDLHSELNLSSLELGDSALYFCASSPGSRDTEAFFGQGTRLTVV.

This clonotype was detected ten times or more. V usage is TRBV12-3 or TRBV12-4 and J usage is TRBJ1-4; TRBD1 might be the D (6 bases). This CDR3 region has 14 residues. The ends were cut back, 6 bases at V and 8 bases at J, with 16 bases in the middle. As DNA, the CDR3 is TGTGCCAGCAGCACAGGGAGCACAGGCGAAAAACTGTTTTTT. Translated: CASSTGSTGEKLFF.

As for this clonotype: With a much larger clone just one base away, this may be a read error. This CDR3 reads CASSFKSYDEQYF. CDR3 sequence (DNA): TGTGCCAGCAGTTTTAAATCCTACGACGAGCAGTACTTC. The chain employs TRBV12-3 or TRBV12-4 and TRBJ2-7; D not resolved. The CDR3 runs 13 residues. V lost 3 bases and J 5 bases, leaving 11 bases between the germline ends.

This clonotype was found many times. CDR3 DNA sequence: TGTGCCAGCAGTTTATCGGGGAACAGGGGCGCAACTAATGAAAAACTGTTTTTT. It specifies CASSLSGNRGATNEKLFF. The chain combines TRBV27 with TRBJ1-4; TRBD1 matches 7 bases. V shed 0 bases, J shed 0 bases, and the junction held 7 bases outside the gene matches. The germline V gene encodes CDR1 MNHEY and CDR2 SMNVEV (reference sequence). This CDR3 comprises 18 residues.

This clonotype has at least ten counts. The chain couples TRBV10-2 to TRBJ2-2, with D unresolved. Germline V gene lookup returns CDR1 WSHSY and CDR2 SAAADI. CDR3 length: 12 residues. V lost 6 bases, J lost 1 base, and 3 bases lay in between. This CDR3 is CASRLNTGELFF. For the CDR3, the DNA is TGCGCCAGCAGACTGAACACCGGGGAGCTGTTTTTT.

This clonotype was recorded a few times. The chain carries TRBV28 and TRBJ2-3; 13 bases align to TRBD2. CDR1 is MDHEN, CDR2 SYDVKM, per germline. CDR3 length: 18 residues. J lost 3 bases, V lost 6 bases, and 12 bases had no gene match. CDR3 coding DNA: TGTGCCAGCAGCCACCCCCCTACTAGCGGGGGGGCAACAGATACGCAGTATTTT. Protein sequence: CASSHPPTSGGATDTQYF.

This clonotype was detected many times. The chain recombines TRBV12-3 or TRBV12-4 with TRBJ1-5; the D gene is possibly TRBD1 (6 bases). The CDR3 is 14 residues long. Trimming pared 6 bases from V and 4 bases from J, leaving 13 bases between. The chain's CDR3 is CASRYREGNQPQHF. Here the CDR3 DNA reads TGTGCCAGCAGGTACAGGGAAGGGAATCAGCCCCAGCATTTT.

This clonotype has more than one count but fewer than ten. V is TRBV7-2 and J is TRBJ2-1; 9 bases are a match to TRBD2. The CDR3 totals 15 residues. Trimming cost V 1 base and J 9 bases; bases outside gene matches: 7. Germline CDR1 and CDR2: SGHTA and FQGNSA. The CDR3 DNA is TGTGCCAGCAGCTTAGTCGGCGGGGGGGCTAGTGAGCAGTTCTTC. Translating it yields CASSLVGGGASEQFF.

This chain uses TRBV27 with TRBJ1-1; 9 nucleotides align to TRBD1. V lost 6 bases and J lost 5; bases outside the gene matches: 7. This CDR3 has 14 residues. Germline V gene data show CDR1 as MNHEY and CDR2 as SMNVEV (reference sequence). CDR3: CASSLTGTGTEAFF. The DNA for the CDR3 is TGTGCCAGCAGCCTGACAGGGACAGGGACTGAAGCTTTCTTT.

This clonotype was observed many times. The rearrangement links TRBV12-3 or TRBV12-4 to TRBJ2-7; TRBD1 matches 8 bases. The CDR3 is made up of 15 amino acids. J was trimmed by 2 bases and V by 6 bases; bases with no gene match: 9. DNA for the CDR3: TGTGCCAGCAGCGTTTCCGGGACAGGCGCCTACGAGCAGTACTTC. Amino acid sequence: CASSVSGTGAYEQYF.

The table lists this clonotype with many counts. This chain connects TRBV29-1 to TRBJ1-5, with TRBD1 matching over 7 bases. V was pared by 6 bases and J by 7 bases, with 9 bases of the junction left unmatched. This CDR3 is 13 amino acids long. Germline CDR1 SQVTM, CDR2 ANQGSEA. The DNA of the CDR3 is TGCAGCGTCTCGACAGGGAATTTGCAGCCCCAGCATTTT. Protein sequence: CSVSTGNLQPQHF.